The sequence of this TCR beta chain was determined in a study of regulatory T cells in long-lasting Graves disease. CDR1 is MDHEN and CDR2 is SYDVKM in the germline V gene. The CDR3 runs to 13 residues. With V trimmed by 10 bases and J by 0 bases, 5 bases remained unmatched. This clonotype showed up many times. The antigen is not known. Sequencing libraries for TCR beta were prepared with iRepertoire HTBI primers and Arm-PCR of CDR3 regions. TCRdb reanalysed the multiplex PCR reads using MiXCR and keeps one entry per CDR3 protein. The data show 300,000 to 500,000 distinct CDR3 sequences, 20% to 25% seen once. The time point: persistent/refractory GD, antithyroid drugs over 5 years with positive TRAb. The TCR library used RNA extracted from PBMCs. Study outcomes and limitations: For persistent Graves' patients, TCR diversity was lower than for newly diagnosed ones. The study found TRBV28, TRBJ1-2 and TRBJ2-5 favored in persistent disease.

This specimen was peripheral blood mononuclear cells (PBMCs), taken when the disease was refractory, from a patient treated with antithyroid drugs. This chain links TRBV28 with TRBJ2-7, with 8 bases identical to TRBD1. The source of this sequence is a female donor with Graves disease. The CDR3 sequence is CATAGQGSYEQYF. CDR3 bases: TGTGCCACCGCCGGACAGGGCTCCTACGAGCAGTACTTC. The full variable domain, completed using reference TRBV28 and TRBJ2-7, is DVKVTQSSRYLVKRTGEKVFLECVQDMDHENMFWYRQDPGLGLRLIYFSYDVKMKEKGDIPEGYSVSREKKERFSLILESASTNQTSMYLCATAGQGSYEQYFGPGTRLTVT.